These 30 T cell receptor beta chains were all obtained from the same sample, sequenced in a study of blood T cell repertoires in COVID-19. Clones were read by immunoSEQ multiplex PCR, and TCRdb kept only the in-frame ones, dropping some. The sample consists of 160,000 or so clones, over 70% of them appearing once. The source material was PBMCs or T cells enriched from blood (not recorded which). Source of these receptors: a middle-aged woman with acute COVID-19.

The chain is built from TRBV7-8 and TRBJ1-2; TRBD1 is a possible D gene (6 bases). This CDR3 is built from 14 residues. With 2 bases removed from V and 7 bases from J, the gap between germline ends came to 14 bases. Looked up from germline, CDR1 is SGHVS and CDR2 is FQNEAQ. Here the CDR3 DNA reads TGTGCCAGCAGCTTATACGGGGGGGCGAGTGGCTACACCTTC. This gives the protein CASSLYGGASGYTF.

This clone was counted only a few times. The rearrangement uses TRBV14 and TRBJ2-2; D is perhaps TRBD2 (6 bases). Germline CDR1 is SGHDN and CDR2 is FVKESK. The CDR3 extends over 16 amino acids. V lost 1 base and J lost 1, with 10 bases in between. This chain's CDR3 is CASSQVTSWNTGELFF. In DNA, the CDR3 is TGTGCCAGCAGCCAAGTGACTAGTTGGAACACCGGGGAGCTGTTTTTT.

V gene TRBV12-3 or TRBV12-4 combines with J gene TRBJ2-5; 7 bases map to TRBD2. After removal of 5 bases from V and 3 bases from J, the junction contained 3 bases not matched to a gene. The CDR3 length is 13 residues. CDR3 nucleotides: TGTGCCAGCAGTGAGAGCGGGAAAGAGACCCAGTACTTC. Protein sequence: CASSESGKETQYF.

This chain connects TRBV5-1 to TRBJ1-1; the match to TRBD1 covers 7 bases. V lost 4 bases, J lost 4 bases, and 7 bases stayed unmatched. The length of the CDR3 is 14 residues. CDR1 SGHRS and CDR2 YFSETQ come from the germline V gene. CDR3 in amino acids: CASSLGSGGTEAFF. The CDR3 bases are TGCGCCAGCAGCCTTGGTTCAGGGGGCACTGAAGCTTTCTTT.

V usage is TRBV21-1 and J usage is TRBJ2-7; the DNA was not used to check the table's D call, TRBD2. TRBV21-1 is noted as a pseudogene. CDR3 length: 15 amino acids. The CDR3 loop reads CASSKDKVDWEEQYV. Written as DNA, the CDR3 is TGTGCCAGCAGCAAAGATAAGGTGGACTGGGAAGAGCAGTACGTC.

The V and J genes are TRBV19 and TRBJ1-2, with no clear D. Germline CDR1 is LNHDA and CDR2 is SQIVND (reference sequence). Trimming left V 7 bases short and J 1 base short, with 19 bases between. The CDR3 runs to 16 residues. CDR3 protein: CASTDTPGKSNYGYTF. Written as DNA, the CDR3 is TGTGCCAGTACCGACACTCCGGGAAAGAGTAACTATGGCTACACCTTC.

The rearrangement links TRBV7-9 to TRBJ2-3, with D perhaps matching TRBD2 (5 bases). The CDR3 runs to 13 residues. The V end was cut by 2 bases, the J end by 6 bases, with 9 bases between. The V gene's germline CDR1 is SEHNR and CDR2 FQNEAQ (reference sequence). The DNA for the CDR3 is TGTGCCAGCAGCTTACCAGGCGGGGATACGCAGTATTTT. Translation gives CASSLPGGDTQYF.

The chain has TRBV24-1 and TRBJ2-7, with 7 bases that match TRBD1. This CDR3 is 16 amino acids long. Losses at the gene ends were 3 bases for V and 3 bases for J; bases not matched to a gene: 10. Germline lookup yields CDR1 KGHDR and CDR2 SFDVKD. The CDR3 region is CATSDEDRPTDYEQYF. The CDR3 nucleotides read TGTGCCACCAGTGATGAGGACAGGCCGACCGACTACGAGCAGTACTTC.

The rearrangement links TRBV18 to TRBJ1-2; 7 nucleotides align to TRBD1. Trimming took 3 bases from V and 1 from J; bases not matched to a gene: 8. This CDR3 region has 16 residues. Germline V gene sequence: CDR1 KGHSH, CDR2 LQKENI. The CDR3 region is CASSPFGDSFNYGYTF. In nucleotides, the CDR3 is TGTGCCAGCTCACCTTTTGGGGACAGCTTTAACTATGGCTACACCTTC.

The chain employs TRBV28 and TRBJ2-1, with TRBD2 matching 10 bases. Germline V CDR1 and CDR2: MDHEN, SYDVKM. The CDR3 covers 20 residues. The ends lost 4 bases at V and 1 base at J; junction bases unmatched: 16. CDR3 sequence (DNA): TGTGCCAGCAGTTCGATGGAGGAGCGGGAGGGCCCAGGTTCCTACAATGAGCAGTTCTTC. The encoded protein is CASSSMEEREGPGSYNEQFF.

The chain uses TRBV4-2 and TRBJ1-2; no firm D call. Looked up from germline, CDR1 is LGHNA and CDR2 is YNFKEQ. V was clipped by 1 base and J by 8 bases, with 11 bases between them. The CDR3 extends over 13 amino acids. The CDR3 region has the DNA TGTGCCAGCAGCCAAGGTCGTAGCCCCGGCTACACCTTC. Translation gives CASSQGRSPGYTF.

The chain employs TRBV3-1 (or the pseudogene TRBV3-2) and TRBJ1-1; 10 bases are shared with TRBD1. Germline-derived CDR1 and CDR2 are LGHDT and YNNKEL (reference sequence). The CDR3 sequence is 14 residues long. V gave up 5 bases and J gave up 5 bases; unmatched junction bases: 5. The CDR3 spells CASSSRTGGTEAFF. DNA for the CDR3: TGTGCCAGCAGCTCCCGGACAGGGGGGACTGAAGCTTTCTTT.

CDR3 bases: TGTGCCAGCAGCGTAGGAGGCAGGGGTGGAGAGACCCAGTACTTC. It codes for CASSVGGRGGETQYF. This chain uses TRBV9 with TRBJ2-5, with D possibly being TRBD1 (6 bases). Trimming removed 0 bases from V and 4 bases from J, with 13 bases in between. Germline V CDR1 and CDR2: SGDLS, YYNGEE. The CDR3 is 15 residues long. Supplemented by reference TRBV9 and TRBJ2-5, the full variable domain reads DSGVTQTPKHLITATGQRVTLRCSPRSGDLSVYWYQQSLDQGLQFLIQYYNGEERAKGNILERFSAQQFPDLHSELNLSSLELGDSALYFCASSVGGRGGETQYFGPGTRLLVL.

This chain links TRBV19 with TRBJ2-5, with 12 positions matching TRBD2. Trimming at V came to 7 bases and at J to 5 bases, leaving 11 bases not matched to a gene. Germline V gives CDR1 LNHDA, CDR2 SQIVND (reference sequence). This CDR3 comprises 16 residues. CDR3 DNA: TGTGCCAGTACCCGGACCTGGACTAGCGGGAAGGAGACCCAGTACTTC. The encoded protein is CASTRTWTSGKETQYF. Full variable domain (rest looked up from reference TRBV19 and TRBJ2-5): DGGITQSPKYLFRKEGQNVTLSCEQNLNHDAMYWYRQDPGQGLRLIYYSQIVNDFQKGDIAEGYSVSREKKESFPLTVTSAQKNPTAFYLCASTRTWTSGKETQYFGPGTRLLVL.

This clone was observed a single time. The chain combines TRBV4-1 with TRBJ2-1; no clear D. CDR1 is MGHRA, CDR2 YSYEKL, per germline. This CDR3 contains 16 residues. V lost 1 base and J 2 bases, leaving 12 bases between the germline ends. The DNA of the CDR3 is TGCGCCAGCAGCCAAGGACCGGCGGCAGCCTACAATGAGCAGTTCTTC. The encoded protein is CASSQGPAAAYNEQFF.

The chain has TRBV10-1 and TRBJ1-4; D not resolved. Per germline, CDR1 WNHNN and CDR2 SYGVQD (reference sequence). The CDR3 spans 13 residues. V lost 0 bases, J lost 8 bases, and 7 bases lay in between. This chain's CDR3 is CASSESPGEKLFF. CDR3 DNA: TGCGCCAGCAGTGAGTCCCCCGGGGAAAAACTGTTTTTT.

This clone was counted a few times. J is TRBJ2-6 and V is TRBV6-6; 10 nucleotides agree with TRBD1. The CDR3 sequence is 17 residues long. J was trimmed by 0 bases and V by 5 bases; bases with no gene match: 4. Germline CDR1 MNHNY, CDR2 SVGAGI (reference sequence). In DNA form, the CDR3 reads TGTGCCAGCAGTCCGGGACAGGGGTTCTCTGGGGCCAACGTCCTGACTTTC. As protein: CASSPGQGFSGANVLTF.

The chain has TRBV6-4 and TRBJ2-2, with a weak D call TRBD2 (6 bases). In germline, CDR1 is MRHNA, CDR2 SNTAGT. Between the trimmed V and J ends, which lost 6 bases and 1 base, there was a span of 15 bases. The CDR3 is made up of 16 amino acids. The CDR3 loop is CASSALGGLNTGELFF. The CDR3 nucleotides read TGTGCCAGCAGCGCCCTGGGGGGACTGAACACCGGGGAGCTGTTTTTT.

The chain employs TRBV5-4 and TRBJ2-7; the match to TRBD2 covers 9 bases. The junction had 2 bases not matched to a gene; V was cut back by 1 base and J by 6 bases. Germline-derived CDR1 and CDR2 are SGHNT and YYREEE (reference sequence). This CDR3 spans 13 amino acids. CDR3 loop: CASSLRLAVEQYV. The DNA of the CDR3 is TGTGCCAGCAGCTTGAGACTAGCGGTCGAGCAGTACGTC.

The chain uses TRBV24-1 and TRBJ2-4, with D perhaps matching TRBD1 (6 bases). Germline CDR1 KGHDR, CDR2 SFDVKD. This CDR3 has 16 amino acids. Between the trimmed V and J ends, which lost 3 bases and 3 bases, there was a span of 14 bases. The CDR3 spells CATSDPSGQGKNIQYF. In DNA, the CDR3 is TGTGCCACCAGTGATCCGTCGGGACAAGGCAAAAACATTCAGTACTTC.

This clone was seen just once. The chain uses TRBV15 and TRBJ2-1; TRBD1 might be the D (5 bases). V was pared by 4 bases and J by 3 bases, with 16 bases between. This CDR3 is 16 amino acids long. Germline CDR1 is LNHNV and CDR2 is YYDKDF (reference sequence). The CDR3 loop is CATSKQNRTRYNEQFF. The DNA of the CDR3 is TGTGCCACCAGCAAACAGAACAGGACCCGCTACAATGAGCAGTTCTTC. Using reference TRBV15 and TRBJ2-1 for the parts outside the CDR3, the full variable domain is DAMVIQNPRYQVTQFGKPVTLSCSQTLNHNVMYWYQQKSSQAPKLLFHYYDKDFNNEADTPDNFQSRRPNTSFCFLDIRSPGLGDTAMYLCATSKQNRTRYNEQFFGPGTRLTVL.

The chain is built from TRBV6-5 and TRBJ2-7; 16 bases align to TRBD2. Germline lookup yields CDR1 MNHEY and CDR2 SVGAGI. The CDR3 loop spans 15 amino acids. V lost 6 bases, J lost 5 bases, and 4 bases stayed unmatched. The CDR3 DNA is TGTGCCAGCAGGGGACTAGCGGGAGGGGCGCACGAGCAGTACTTC. It codes for CASRGLAGGAHEQYF.

Notes on this clone: Other DNA sequences in the same sample also yield this CDR3. This chain connects TRBV18 to TRBJ1-1, with a weak D call TRBD1 (5 bases). There are 13 residues in the CDR3. V lost 1 base and J lost 4, with 7 bases in between. Germline V gives CDR1 KGHSH, CDR2 LQKENI. The CDR3 bases are TGTGCCAGCTCACCACTTAGGGGCACTGAAGCTTTCTTT. It codes for CASSPLRGTEAFF.

The J gene is TRBJ2-7, the V gene TRBV6-2 or TRBV6-3, with TRBD2 matching 9 bases. This CDR3 spans 15 amino acids. The V gene's germline CDR1 is MNHEY and CDR2 SVGEGT. With 0 bases clipped from V and 2 bases from J, the junction kept 2 bases outside the gene matches. CDR3 protein: CASSYSSGSTYEQYV. CDR3 DNA sequence: TGTGCCAGCAGTTACTCTAGCGGGAGCACCTACGAGCAGTACGTC.

The chain joins TRBV5-1 to TRBJ2-1; 8 nucleotides match TRBD1. This CDR3 is built from 14 residues. The germline CDR1 and CDR2 sequences are SGHRS and YFSETQ. V was pared by 5 bases and J by 5 bases, with 6 bases of the junction left unmatched. This CDR3 is CASSGQGAHNEQFF. The CDR3 region has the DNA TGCGCCAGCAGTGGGCAGGGGGCCCACAATGAGCAGTTCTTC.

In the case of this clone: A clone one base away is much larger, so this may be a read error. V usage is TRBV7-3 and J usage is TRBJ2-1; 7 bases line up with TRBD1. Germline V gives CDR1 SGHTA, CDR2 FQGTGA. This CDR3 contains 13 residues. Trimming removed 2 bases from V and 5 bases from J; junction bases left unmatched: 0. The DNA for the CDR3 is TGTGCCAGCAGCTTAGACAGGGACAATGAGCAGTTCTTC. Amino acid sequence: CASSLDRDNEQFF.

This rearrangement joins TRBV13 to TRBJ2-1, with D possibly being TRBD2 (6 bases). Trimming removed 2 bases at V and 5 bases at J, with 19 bases between. Germline CDR1 and CDR2: PRHDT and FYEKMQ (reference sequence). The CDR3 spans 17 residues. The CDR3 DNA sequence: TGTGCCAGCAGCTTACGGTCTACGTCTAGCGCCCACAATGAGCAGTTCTTC. Translated, it gives CASSLRSTSSAHNEQFF.

The genes are TRBV18 and TRBJ2-3; 7 positions agree with TRBD2. CDR3 size: 15 residues. Germline CDR1 KGHSH, CDR2 LQKENI. The junction had 5 bases not matched to a gene; V was cut back by 3 bases and J by 2 bases. The CDR3 is CASSPRQRDTDTQYF. The CDR3, as DNA: TGTGCCAGCTCACCCAGACAGCGGGACACAGATACGCAGTATTTT.

The J gene is TRBJ1-2, the V gene TRBV7-8; tentatively, D is TRBD1 (5 bases). CDR1 and CDR2 (germline): SGHVS, FQNEAQ. This CDR3 spans 11 amino acids. V was trimmed by 5 bases and J by 5 bases, leaving 6 bases between them. CDR3 loop: CASSPGYGYTF. The CDR3 DNA is TGTGCCAGCAGCCCAGGGTATGGCTACACCTTC.

This chain uses TRBV7-2 with TRBJ1-1; D unresolved. CDR1 and CDR2 (germline): SGHTA, FQGNSA. CDR3 size: 13 residues. V was pared by 1 base and J by 10 bases, with 13 bases between. CDR3 sequence reads: CASSLGEGIGAFF. The CDR3 nucleotides read TGTGCCAGCAGCTTAGGGGAGGGTATCGGAGCTTTCTTT.